The sequence of this T cell receptor (beta chain) was determined in a study of CD8 T cells in ankylosing spondylitis. Findings and caveats of the study: A motif in TCR beta, a set of fewer than ten highly homologous variants, appeared characteristic of ankylosing spondylitis blood. Earlier reports found some motif variants in synovial fluid and blood in reactive arthritis.

This clonotype was seen a few times. Antigen specificity is unknown. Between the trimmed V and J ends, which lost 1 base and 7 bases, there was a span of 8 bases. CDR3 size: 13 residues. Germline V lookup: CDR1 SGHRS, CDR2 YFSETQ. TCRdb re-called the 5' RACE reads through MiXCR, storing one row per CDR3 protein. Of about 96,000 distinct CDR3 sequences in the sample, 8.8% are singletons; the top ten hold about 4.6%. The chain joins TRBV5-1 to TRBJ1-4; the D is unclear. Sequenced sample: blood, either unsorted or a sorted T cell fraction (not recorded which). This receptor was identified in a male donor with ankylosing spondylitis or in good health (not recorded which). Here the CDR3 reads CASSLRMGEKLFF. The CDR3 DNA is TGCGCCAGCAGCTTGCGGATGGGTGAAAAACTGTTTTTT.